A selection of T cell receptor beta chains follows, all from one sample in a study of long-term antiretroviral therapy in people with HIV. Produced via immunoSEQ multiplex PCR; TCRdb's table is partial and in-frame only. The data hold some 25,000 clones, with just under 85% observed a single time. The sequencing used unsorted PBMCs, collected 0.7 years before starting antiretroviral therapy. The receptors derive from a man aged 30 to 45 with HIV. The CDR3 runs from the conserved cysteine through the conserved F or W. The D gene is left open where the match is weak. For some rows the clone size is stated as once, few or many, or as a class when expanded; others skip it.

CASSEAPGLATDEQFF	TGTGCCAGCAGTGAAGCGCCGGGACTAGCGACCGATGAGCAGTTCTTC	TRBJ2-1	TRBV2	TRBD2	-
CASTRGTEQFF	TGTGCCAGTACCCGTGGCACCGAGCAGTTCTTC	TRBJ2-1	TRBV19	-	-
CASSDPDRPNYGYTF	TGTGCCAGCAGTGACCCGGACAGACCAAACTATGGCTACACCTTC	TRBJ1-2	TRBV2	-	-
CASRFCEGDPYEQYF	TGTGCAAGTCGCTTCTGCGAGGGGGATCCCTACGAGCAGTACTTC	TRBJ2-7	TRBV12-2	-	-
CASSPAGLAGVEQFF	TGCGCCAGCAGCCCCGCGGGACTAGCGGGAGTTGAGCAGTTCTTC	TRBJ2-1	TRBV5-1	TRBD2	-
CASSVTGRAYNEQFF	TGTGCCAGCAGCGTCACAGGGAGGGCCTACAATGAGCAGTTCTTC	TRBJ2-1	TRBV9	-	-
CASSVGTSGVQETQYF	TGTGCCAGCAGCGTAGGGACTAGCGGGGTCCAAGAGACCCAGTACTTC	TRBJ2-5	TRBV9	TRBD2	-
CASSTTSGRDYEQYF	TGTGCCAGCAGCACTACTAGCGGGAGGGATTACGAGCAGTACTTC	TRBJ2-7	TRBV28	TRBD2	-
CASSLRGRGNYGYTF	TGTGCCAGCAGCTTGCGGGGCAGGGGGAACTATGGCTACACCTTC	TRBJ1-2	TRBV5-4	TRBD1	-
CASSLETRRRYTF	TGTGCCAGCAGCTTAGAGACTCGAAGGCGTTACACCTTC	TRBJ1-2	TRBV11-2	-	-
CATGTGSTEAFF	TGTGCCACCGGGACAGGGAGCACTGAAGCTTTCTTT	TRBJ1-1	TRBV28	TRBD1	-
CASSPPGTRPYEQYF	TGTGCCAGCAGCCCACCCGGGACCCGTCCTTACGAGCAGTACTTC	TRBJ2-7	TRBV5-4	-	-
CASSDRGNFLPLHF	TGTGCCAGCAGTGATAGGGGGAATTTCTTGCCCCTCCACTTT	TRBJ1-6	TRBV28	-	-
CSVGRTGLNTEAFF	TGCAGCGTTGGAAGGACAGGGTTGAACACTGAAGCTTTCTTT	TRBJ1-1	TRBV29-1	TRBD1	-
CASSRADANYGYTF	TGTGCCAGCAGTAGGGCAGACGCTAACTATGGCTACACCTTC	TRBJ1-2	TRBV25-1	-	few
CASSLLSGDQPQHF	TGTGCCAGCAGCTTATTGTCAGGGGATCAGCCCCAGCATTTT	TRBJ1-5	TRBV7-6	-	-
CASSFWGGQGGEKLFF	TGCGCCAGCTCTTTCTGGGGGGGACAGGGAGGGGAAAAACTGTTTTTT	TRBJ1-4	TRBV4-1	TRBD1	-
CASSLALGAAYEQYF	TGCGCCAGCAGCTTGGCCCTTGGAGCCGCCTACGAGCAGTACTTC	TRBJ2-7	TRBV5-1	-	-
CASSRTQTYSGNTIYF	TGTGCCAGCAGCCGGACCCAAACCTACTCTGGAAACACCATATATTTT	TRBJ1-3	TRBV7-6	-	once
CSVSGVVRWEDTEAFF	TGCAGCGTCTCTGGGGTCGTCAGGTGGGAGGACACTGAAGCTTTCTTT	TRBJ1-1	TRBV29-1	-	-
CASSLDRNTEAFF	TGTGCCAGCAGCTTAGATAGAAACACTGAAGCTTTCTTT	TRBJ1-1	TRBV7-8	-	-
CASSWGPSGRSYEQYF	TGTGCCAGCAGTTGGGGACCTAGCGGCCGATCCTACGAGCAGTACTTC	TRBJ2-7	TRBV28	TRBD2	-
CASSDRGFEQFF	TGCGCCAGCAGCGACAGAGGATTTGAGCAGTTCTTC	TRBJ2-1	TRBV10-1	-	-
CASVEQGQGETQYF	TGTGCCAGCGTGGAGCAGGGCCAGGGGGAGACCCAGTACTTC	TRBJ2-5	TRBV2	-	-
CASSPYGSQETQYF	TGTGCCAGCAGCCCCTACGGGAGCCAAGAGACCCAGTACTTC	TRBJ2-5	TRBV7-7	-	-
CASLVSEAFF	TGTGCCAGCTTAGTGAGTGAAGCTTTCTTT	TRBJ1-1	TRBV2	-	-
CASSQGGTNTDTQYF	TGTGCCAGCAGCCAGGGGGGGACTAACACAGATACGCAGTATTTT	TRBJ2-3	TRBV9	-	few
CASSLEGQKVGQYF	TGTGCCAGCAGCTTAGAGGGACAGAAAGTGGGGCAGTACTTC	TRBJ2-7	TRBV11-2	TRBD1	-
CASSLQWGPGDETQYF	TGTGCCAGCAGCTTACAATGGGGGCCGGGGGATGAGACCCAGTACTTC	TRBJ2-5	TRBV7-8	-	-
CASRPGPQTMNTEAFF	TGTGCCAGTAGGCCGGGACCGCAGACCATGAACACTGAAGCTTTCTTT	TRBJ1-1	TRBV19	-	-
CASSLWGGASKNIQYF	TGTGCCAGCAGTTTATGGGGCGGGGCTTCCAAAAACATTCAGTACTTC	TRBJ2-4	TRBV27	-	-
CASSLGQLEKLFF	TGTGCCAGCAGTTTGGGTCAGCTAGAAAAACTGTTTTTT	TRBJ1-4	TRBV27	-	-
CASSILLRGFRYEQYF	TGTGCCAGCAGCATACTACTACGGGGGTTTCGCTACGAGCAGTACTTC	TRBJ2-7	TRBV7-8	-	once
CASSLDPNRQYNEQFF	TGTGCCAGCAGCTTAGACCCCAACCGACAGTACAATGAGCAGTTCTTC	TRBJ2-1	TRBV7-8	-	-
CASSPPTGDYEQYF	TGTGCCAGCAGCCCGCCGACAGGGGATTACGAGCAGTACTTC	TRBJ2-7	TRBV5-4	TRBD1	few
CASSAGVGYNEQFF	TGTGCCAGCAGCGCCGGGGTGGGCTACAATGAGCAGTTCTTC	TRBJ2-1	TRBV9	-	-
CASRQSTGVAANYGYTF	TGTGCCAGCAGGCAATCAACAGGGGTCGCGGCTAACTATGGCTACACCTTC	TRBJ1-2	TRBV2	TRBD1	-
CSANTGEKLFF	TGCAGTGCTAACACAGGGGAAAAACTGTTTTTT	TRBJ1-4	TRBV20-1	-	-
CASSLTGLGPYEQYF	TGTGCCAGCAGTTTAACAGGGTTGGGACCCTACGAGCAGTACTTC	TRBJ2-7	TRBV27	-	once
CASNGVETQYF	TGTGCCAGCAACGGAGTGGAGACCCAGTACTTC	TRBJ2-5	TRBV2	-	-
CASSEIRGTGELFF	TGTGCCAGCAGTGAAATCAGGGGTACCGGGGAGCTGTTTTTT	TRBJ2-2	TRBV6-1	-	-
CASSTGHLSGANVLTF	TGCGCCAGCAGCACGGGACACCTCTCTGGGGCCAACGTCCTGACTTTC	TRBJ2-6	TRBV5-1	-	-
CASSYRDPGVGEKLFF	TGTGCCAGCAGCTACCGGGATCCGGGAGTGGGTGAAAAACTGTTTTTT	TRBJ1-4	TRBV13	-	-
CASRSEYNEQFF	TGTGCCAGCAGGAGCGAGTACAATGAGCAGTTCTTC	TRBJ2-1	TRBV7-8	-	-
CASTAGFTDTQYF	TGTGCCAGCACTGCCGGGTTCACAGATACGCAGTATTTT	TRBJ2-3	TRBV6-6	-	-
CASSLEGWNTEAFF	TGTGCCAGCAGTTTGGAGGGCTGGAACACTGAAGCTTTCTTT	TRBJ1-1	TRBV28	-	-
CASSLLGQGSEAFF	TGTGCCAGCAGCTTGCTAGGACAGGGATCTGAAGCTTTCTTT	TRBJ1-1	TRBV2	TRBD1	few
CAWAPTTNEKLFF	TGTGCCTGGGCCCCTACAACTAATGAAAAACTGTTTTTT	TRBJ1-4	TRBV30	-	-
CASSVGTGDGETQYF	TGTGCCAGCAGCGTAGGGACGGGAGATGGAGAGACCCAGTACTTC	TRBJ2-5	TRBV9	-	-
CASTSRQGPDTQYF	TGTGCCAGCACCTCACGACAGGGCCCAGATACGCAGTATTTT	TRBJ2-3	TRBV6-6	TRBD1	-
CAISNQYEQYF	TGTGCCATCAGTAACCAATACGAGCAGTACTTC	TRBJ2-7	TRBV10-3	-	-
CASSQRRQENTEAFF	TGTGCCAGCAGCCAAAGACGACAGGAGAACACTGAAGCTTTCTTT	TRBJ1-1	TRBV14	-	-